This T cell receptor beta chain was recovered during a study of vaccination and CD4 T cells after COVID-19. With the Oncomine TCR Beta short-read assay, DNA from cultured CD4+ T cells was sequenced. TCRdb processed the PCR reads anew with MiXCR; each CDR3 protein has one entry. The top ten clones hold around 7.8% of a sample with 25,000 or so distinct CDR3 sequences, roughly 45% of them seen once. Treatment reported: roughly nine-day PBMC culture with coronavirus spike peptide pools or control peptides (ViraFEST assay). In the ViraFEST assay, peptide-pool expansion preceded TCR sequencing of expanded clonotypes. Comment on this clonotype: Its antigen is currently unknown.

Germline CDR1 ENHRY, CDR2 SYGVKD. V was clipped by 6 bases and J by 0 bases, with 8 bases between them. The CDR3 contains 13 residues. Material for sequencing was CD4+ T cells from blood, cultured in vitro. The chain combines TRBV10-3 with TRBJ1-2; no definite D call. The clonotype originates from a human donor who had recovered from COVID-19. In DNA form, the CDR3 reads TGTGCCATCAGAAGATCCTCTAACTATGGCTACACCTTC. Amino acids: CAIRRSSNYGYTF.